This T cell receptor beta chain was sequenced for a study of tumor-infiltrating lymphocytes in primary liver carcinoma. Background on the study: Enrolled patients were male and female, aged 30 to 69 years.

They got blood RNA out of unsorted whole blood and also pulled out germline DNA. The patients, who had chronic HBV infection, were treatment-naive (untreated). Germline CDR1 is SGHAT and CDR2 is FQDESV (reference sequence). The V end was cut by 6 bases, the J end by 7 bases, with 9 bases between. The CDR3 contains 11 residues. Overall study findings and caveats: Relative to tumor region pairs, the tumor-adjacent and tumor-blood pairs showed overlap that was lower. Tumors and blood were compared for top-250-clone fraction, and tumors had the significantly higher value (p = 0.039).

cDNA specific to TCR beta was made from approximately 0.55 ug of total RNA, with a constant-region primer employed for priming. Libraries of TCR beta came from three nested multiplex PCR rounds with slightly modified ARM-PCR. Forward primers for TRBV1-TRBV30 and a C-beta reverse primer served the first two PCR rounds, at around 9 cycles each. Using its own MiXCR run on the multiplex PCR reads, TCRdb lists one record per CDR3 protein. The sample lists approximately 340,000 distinct CDR3 sequences, 65% seen once, with about 6.1% in the top ten. With respect to this clonotype: Its antigen is still unknown. Here the CDR3 omits its conserved ending phenylalanine or tryptophan, so a read error is the likely source.

The chain recombines TRBV11-1 with TRBJ1-1; D is ambiguous. The sequence was obtained from a man in his forties with primary liver carcinoma and hepatitis B virus infection. Specimen: peripheral blood. The CDR3 DNA follows: TGTGCCAGCAGTTTGGGCAATGAAGCTTTCTTG. This sequence encodes CASSLGNEAFL.